Reported below is one TCR beta chain. From blood CD8+ and CD4+ T cells, TCR beta sequences were generated. Random-hexamer reverse transcription was applied to about 0.45 to 1 ug RNA. An immunoSEQ multiplex PCR generated amplified TCR beta CDR3 products spanning 54 Vbeta and 13 Jbeta. MiXCR, run by TCRdb on the immunoSEQ multiplex PCR reads, gives a single entry per CDR3 protein. The repertoire consists of around 270,000 distinct CDR3 sequences, with about 91% occurring once and the leading ten covering more than 0.15%. The data originate from a study of CD8 T cells in Susac syndrome. The receptor was derived from a human donor with multiple sclerosis. The sample consisted of CD8+ T cells from PBMCs.

The CDR3 DNA reads TGTGCCATCAGGACCGGGACAGGGGAGGCCGGGGAGCTGTTTTTT. It yields the protein CAIRTGTGEAGELFF. The chain couples TRBV10-3 to TRBJ2-2; 10 positions agree with TRBD1. The V and J ends lost 6 bases and 6 bases, in that order; junction bases with no gene match: 7. The length of the CDR3 is 15 residues. Germline V CDR1 and CDR2: ENHRY, SYGVKD.